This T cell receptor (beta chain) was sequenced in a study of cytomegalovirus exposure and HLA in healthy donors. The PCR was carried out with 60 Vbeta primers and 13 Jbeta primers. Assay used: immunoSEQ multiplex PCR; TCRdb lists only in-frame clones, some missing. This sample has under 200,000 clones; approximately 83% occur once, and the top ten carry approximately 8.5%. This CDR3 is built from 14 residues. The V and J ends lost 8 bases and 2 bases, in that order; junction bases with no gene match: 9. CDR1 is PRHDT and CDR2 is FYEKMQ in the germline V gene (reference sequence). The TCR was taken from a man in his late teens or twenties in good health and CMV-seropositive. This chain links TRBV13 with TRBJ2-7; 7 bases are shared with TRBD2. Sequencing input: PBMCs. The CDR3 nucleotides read TGTGCCAGCTACCTAGCGGCCTCCGCCTACGAGCAGTACTTC. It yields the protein CASYLAASAYEQYF. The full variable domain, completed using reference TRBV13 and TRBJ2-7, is AAGVIQSPRHLIKEKRETATLKCYPIPRHDTVYWYQQGPGQDPQFLISFYEKMQSDKGSIPDRFSAQQFSDYHSELNMSSLELGDSALYFCASYLAASAYEQYFGPGTRLTVT.